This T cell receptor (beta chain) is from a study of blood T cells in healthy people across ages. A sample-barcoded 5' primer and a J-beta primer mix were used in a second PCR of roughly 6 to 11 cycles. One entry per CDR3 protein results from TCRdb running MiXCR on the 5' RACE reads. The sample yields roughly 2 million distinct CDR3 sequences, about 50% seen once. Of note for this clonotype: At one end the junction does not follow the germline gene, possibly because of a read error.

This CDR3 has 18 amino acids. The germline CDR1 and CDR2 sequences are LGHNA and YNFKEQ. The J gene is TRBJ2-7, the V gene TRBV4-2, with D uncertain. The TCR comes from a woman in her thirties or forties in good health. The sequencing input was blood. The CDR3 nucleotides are TGTGCCAACAGCCAAGACGACGTTCCGGTTGGGCTCACCTACGAGCAGTACTTC. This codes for CANSQDDVPVGLTYEQYF.